This T cell receptor (beta chain) is from a study of identical twins. This clonotype has more than one count but fewer than ten. Its matching antigen is unknown. The CDR3 is 16 residues long. J was trimmed by 5 bases and V by 5 bases; bases with no gene match: 8. Germline V lookup: CDR1 MDHEN, CDR2 SYDVKM. General study results and limits: Twin-shared out-of-frame alpha sequences showed excess low generation probability.

Template switching supplied a universal primer site; unique molecular identifiers were carried on the cDNA. TCRdb reprocessed the 5' RACE reads with MiXCR, giving one entry per CDR3 protein. The repertoire holds about 490,000 distinct CDR3 sequences, nearly 15% seen once, with 0.44% in the top ten. These data also formed part of another study, on yellow fever vaccine responses in identical twins.

The chain uses TRBV28 and TRBJ1-5, with 11 positions matching TRBD1. The clonotype was recovered from a woman aged 18-29 years in good health. Sequencing used CD4+ T cells sorted from blood. For the CDR3, the DNA is TGTGCCAGCAGTCGGAGGGGACAGGGGGTTGATCAGCCCCAGCATTTT. The encoded protein is CASSRRGQGVDQPQHF.